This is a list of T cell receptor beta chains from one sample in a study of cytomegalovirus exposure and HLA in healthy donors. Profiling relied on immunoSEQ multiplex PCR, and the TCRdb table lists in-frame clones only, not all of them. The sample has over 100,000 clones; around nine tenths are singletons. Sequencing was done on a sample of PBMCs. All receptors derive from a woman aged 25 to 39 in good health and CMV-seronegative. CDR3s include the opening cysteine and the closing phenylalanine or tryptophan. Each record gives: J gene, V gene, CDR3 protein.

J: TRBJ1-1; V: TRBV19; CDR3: CARVFYGNTEAFF
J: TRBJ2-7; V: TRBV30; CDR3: CALTRGFNEQYF
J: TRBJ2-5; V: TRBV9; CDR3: CASSVGTSGGQETQYF
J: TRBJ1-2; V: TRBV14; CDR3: CASSIGVADYTF
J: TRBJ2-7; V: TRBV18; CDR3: CASSASEAYEQYF
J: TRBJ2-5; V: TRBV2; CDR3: CASSERLGGETQYF
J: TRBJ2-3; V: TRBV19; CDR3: CASSPGLAGGITDTQYF
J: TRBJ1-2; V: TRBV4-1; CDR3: CASSQAGSNYGYTF
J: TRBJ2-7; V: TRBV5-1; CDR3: CASSLTGDYEQYF
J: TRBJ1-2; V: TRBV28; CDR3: CASSPRDGGDYGYTF
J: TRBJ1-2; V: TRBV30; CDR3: CAWNTAGVANYGYTF
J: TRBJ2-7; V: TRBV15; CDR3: CATSRDLQAPYEQYF
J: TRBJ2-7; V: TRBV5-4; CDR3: CASSWDRAYEQYF
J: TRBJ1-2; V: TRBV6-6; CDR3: CASSYSPGHNYGYTF
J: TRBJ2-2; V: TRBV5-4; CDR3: CASSSGLAANTGELFF
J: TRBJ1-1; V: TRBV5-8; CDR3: CASSFARGTEAFF
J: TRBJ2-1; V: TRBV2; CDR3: CASRGGRDRGVNEQFF
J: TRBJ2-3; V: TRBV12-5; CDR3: CASGLVLGQGPPASTDTQYF
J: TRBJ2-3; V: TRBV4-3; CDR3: CASSHLTWSADTQYF
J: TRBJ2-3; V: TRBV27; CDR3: CASSLVRGPTDTQYF
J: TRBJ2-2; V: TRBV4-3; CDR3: CASSPRFMSTGELFF
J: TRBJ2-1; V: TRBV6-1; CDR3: CASSEAGGPFFNEQFF
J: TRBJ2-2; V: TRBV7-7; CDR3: CASSPTNTGELFF
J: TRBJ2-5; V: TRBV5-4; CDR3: CASSTWSVETQYF
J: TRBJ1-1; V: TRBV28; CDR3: CASSARQGFENTEAFF
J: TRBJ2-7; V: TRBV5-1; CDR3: CASSLARGTGEYEQYF
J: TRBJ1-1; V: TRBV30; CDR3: CAWNGPTVNTEAFF
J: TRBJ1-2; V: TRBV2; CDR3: CASRRDRGDYGYTF
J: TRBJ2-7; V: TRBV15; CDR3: CATSRDAGTGYEQYF
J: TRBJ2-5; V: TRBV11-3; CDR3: CASSPDGGHETQYF
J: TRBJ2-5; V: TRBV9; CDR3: CASSVYTSGQETQYF
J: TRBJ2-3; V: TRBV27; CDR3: CASKGLAGGSGTDTQYF
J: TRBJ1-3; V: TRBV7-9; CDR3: CASMAATNSGNTIYF
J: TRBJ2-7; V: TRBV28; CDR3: CASTRTASSYEQYF
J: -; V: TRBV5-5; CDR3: CASSLGASSGATYEQYF
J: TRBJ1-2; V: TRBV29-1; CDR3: CSVGAPGGAVGYTF
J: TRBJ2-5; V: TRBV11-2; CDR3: CASSLGGGGAPRGRETQYF
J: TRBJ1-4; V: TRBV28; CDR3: CASSIPGPGVANEKLFF
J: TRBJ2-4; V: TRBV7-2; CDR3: CASGTGEKNIQYF
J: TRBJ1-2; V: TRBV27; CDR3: CASSLSWGRAQNYSNYGYTF
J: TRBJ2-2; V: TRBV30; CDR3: CAWSEGASSTGELFF
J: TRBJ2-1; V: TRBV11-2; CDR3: CASSPWGAGVVGDEQFF
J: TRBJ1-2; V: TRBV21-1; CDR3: CASSPRFRYYGYTF
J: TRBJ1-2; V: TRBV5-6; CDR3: CASSLGTSGYTF
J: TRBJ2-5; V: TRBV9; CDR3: CASSARGDRQETQYF
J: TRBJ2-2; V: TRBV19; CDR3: CASTESDRGVIGELFF
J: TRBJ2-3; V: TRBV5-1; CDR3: CASTLSPGRGPESVPDTQYF
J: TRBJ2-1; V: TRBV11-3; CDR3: CASSSRGNEQFF
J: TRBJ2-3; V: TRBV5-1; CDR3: CASSVSARNTDTQYF
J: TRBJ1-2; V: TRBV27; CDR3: CASSPWDRANYGYTF
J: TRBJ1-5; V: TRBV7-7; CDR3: CASSFGNRRPGQGYSNQPQHF
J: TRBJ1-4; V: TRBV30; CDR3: CAWSVRGTNEKLFF
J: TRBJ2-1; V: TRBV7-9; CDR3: CASSPGLGYNEQFF
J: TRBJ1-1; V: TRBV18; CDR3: CASQYGENTEAFF
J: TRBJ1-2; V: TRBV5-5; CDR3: CASSLRWGDYGYTF
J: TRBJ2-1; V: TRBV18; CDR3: CASSPPGLAGTYNEQFF
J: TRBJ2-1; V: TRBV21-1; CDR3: CASRTSGSPGYNEQFF
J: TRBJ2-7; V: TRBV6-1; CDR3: CASGTGSYEQYF
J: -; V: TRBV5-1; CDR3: CASSLSNQGYEQYF